This TCR beta chain was retrieved from a study of blood T cell repertoires in COVID-19 (dated by TCRdb to 2019 to 2021). About the study as a whole: The collaborator samples originated in the United States, Italy and Spain and spanned the acute and convalescent phases of COVID-19. A de-identified subject ID, COVID-19 status, age in years and sex were almost always included in the sample metadata. The samples were drawn from the first 160 participants of the ongoing ImmuneRACE study and from over 950 subjects provided by 6 global collaborators. The prospective study material was composed of cDNA or gDNA derived from T cells, B-cell-depleted T cells, or PBMCs. The dataset comprised deeply sampled blood TCRbeta repertoires from subjects exposed to, actively infected with, or recovered from COVID-19. HLA class I and class II types, where available, came from metadata supplied by the sample provider rather than from assay-based typing. The repertoires were released in a freely available public database intended as a resource for research on the immune response to SARS-CoV-2.

A second Seattle source provided samples from volunteer blood donors who had recovered from COVID-19. Each collaborating institution followed its own protocols to collect whole blood in K2EDTA tubes. For TCRbeta analysis, collaborators shipped samples in one of three forms: frozen whole blood, isolated PBMCs, or DNA extracted from either of those sample types. The paper's findings and limits, for the study overall: How much clinical and demographic metadata was included differed by source and by participant, and the metadata was provided uncurated.

At the junction V is shortened by 6 bases and J by 8 bases; bases outside the gene matches: 2. CDR1 SNHLY and CDR2 FYNNEI were looked up in the germline V gene. There are 13 amino acids in the CDR3, from cysteine to phenylalanine inclusive. Just the 39-base CDR3 DNA is kept, in frame starting at base 1. A word on this clone: The antigen it binds to is not known. No much larger clonotype is one base removed from it; base qualities were not supplied.

TCRbeta CDR3 regions were amplified from genomic DNA by means of the immunoSEQ Assay, a bias-controlled multiplex PCR. Per the authors' processing: The number of nucleated cells in each sample was estimated by amplification of reference gene primers within the assay. Sequence reads were collapsed and filtered to measure the absolute abundance of every unique TCRbeta CDR3 rearrangement. For each sample, productive Simpson clonality was calculated by taking the square root of Simpson's diversity index across productive rearrangements. TCRdb stores this immuneACCESS table with in-frame sequences only. Part of the clones is absent; in the studies checked, under half of the shortfall reflects unresolved V genes, and no reason is known for the rest. V and J calls plus clone size are reproduced from that table; the DNA served to infer D and trimming. Within this sample are 220,000 or so clones, with about 89% of them counted one time only. Of the sample, 5.5% to 6.5% is held by the ten largest clones.

Sequencing was done on a sample of peripheral blood. The sequence came from a man between 60 and 75 years old who had recovered from COVID-19. In this chain, TRBV2 is recombined with TRBJ1-4, and 11 junctional nucleotides match TRBD1. The CDR3 loop reads CASRGQGGEKLFF. The sequenced DNA: TGTGCCAGCAGGGGACAGGGGGGGGAAAAACTGTTTTTT.